The sequence of this TCR beta chain was determined in a study of a mutant IDH1 vaccine in newly diagnosed glioma. Study in general: Patients got their first vaccination 4-6 weeks after radiotherapy alone, or with temozolomide cycles. Patients' prior therapy spanned radiotherapy, temozolomide, or both; most underwent both. Points from the study as a whole: The vaccine induced immune responses, and these occurred in approximately 94% of patients.

For this clone: What it binds is unknown.

Time point indicated: week 11, during vaccination. Alongside topical imiquimod, each dose of vaccine comprised 300 ug of mutant IDH1 20-mer peptide. Those who donated had recent WHO grade 3 or 4 IDH1-mutant, ATRX-lost astrocytomas. The CDR3 has 15 amino acids. Germline values: CDR1 MDHEN, CDR2 SYDVKM. Trimming took 1 base from V and 5 from J, leaving 14 bases between them. TCRdb's copy holds only in-frame clones and misses some; the assay was immunoSEQ multiplex PCR. This sample has about 62,000 clones; around 91% occur once, and the top ten carry 1.9%. The receptor's source is a middle-aged man with glioma. This chain joins TRBV28 and TRBJ1-1; the D gene is possibly TRBD1 (6 bases). The input for sequencing was PBMCs, taken from a glioma patient whose treatment included an IDH1 peptide vaccine. The CDR3 DNA reads TGTGCCAGCAGTTTATTAGGGGGGGGCCGGACTGAAGCTTTCTTT. Its protein is CASSLLGGGRTEAFF.